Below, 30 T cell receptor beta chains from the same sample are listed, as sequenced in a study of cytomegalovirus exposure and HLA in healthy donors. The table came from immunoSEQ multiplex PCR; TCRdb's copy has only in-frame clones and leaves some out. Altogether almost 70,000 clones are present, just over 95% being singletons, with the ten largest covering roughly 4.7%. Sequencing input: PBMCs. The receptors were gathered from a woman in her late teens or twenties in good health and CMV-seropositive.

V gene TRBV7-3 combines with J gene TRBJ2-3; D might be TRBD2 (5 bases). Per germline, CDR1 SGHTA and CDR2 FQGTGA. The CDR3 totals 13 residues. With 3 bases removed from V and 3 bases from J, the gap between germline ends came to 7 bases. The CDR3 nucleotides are TGTGCCAGCAGCTTGGACTCTACAGATACGCAGTATTTT. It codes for CASSLDSTDTQYF.

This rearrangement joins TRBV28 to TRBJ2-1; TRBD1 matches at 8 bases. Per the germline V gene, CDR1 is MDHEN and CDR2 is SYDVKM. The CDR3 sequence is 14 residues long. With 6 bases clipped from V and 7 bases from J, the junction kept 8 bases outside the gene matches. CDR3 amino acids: CASRFQGAGNEQFF. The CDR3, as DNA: TGTGCCAGCAGGTTTCAGGGGGCCGGGAATGAGCAGTTCTTC.

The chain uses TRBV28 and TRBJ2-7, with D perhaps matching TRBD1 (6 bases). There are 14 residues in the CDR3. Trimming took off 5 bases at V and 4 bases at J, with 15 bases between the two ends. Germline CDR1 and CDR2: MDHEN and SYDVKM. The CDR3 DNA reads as TGTGCCAGCAGTGAAGGGGGACGTGATTACGAGCAGTACTTC. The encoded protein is CASSEGGRDYEQYF.

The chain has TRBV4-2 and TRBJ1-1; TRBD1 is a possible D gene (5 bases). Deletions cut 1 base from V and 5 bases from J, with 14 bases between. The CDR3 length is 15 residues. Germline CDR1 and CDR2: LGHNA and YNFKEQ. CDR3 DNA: TGTGCCAGCAGCCAAGGATACGGGGAGGGGACTGAAGCTTTCTTT. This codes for CASSQGYGEGTEAFF.

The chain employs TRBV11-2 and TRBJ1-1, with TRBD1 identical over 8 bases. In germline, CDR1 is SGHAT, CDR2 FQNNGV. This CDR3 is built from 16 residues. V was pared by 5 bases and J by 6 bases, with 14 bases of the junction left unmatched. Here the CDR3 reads CASSLEGGQGEAEAFF. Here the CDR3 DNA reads TGTGCCAGCAGCCTCGAGGGAGGACAGGGTGAGGCTGAAGCTTTCTTT.

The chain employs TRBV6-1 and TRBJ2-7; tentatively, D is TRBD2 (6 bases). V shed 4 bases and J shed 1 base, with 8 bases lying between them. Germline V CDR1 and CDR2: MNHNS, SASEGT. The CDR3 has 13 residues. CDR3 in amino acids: CASSAGGSYEQYF. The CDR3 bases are TGTGCCAGCAGTGCTGGGGGGTCCTACGAGCAGTACTTC.

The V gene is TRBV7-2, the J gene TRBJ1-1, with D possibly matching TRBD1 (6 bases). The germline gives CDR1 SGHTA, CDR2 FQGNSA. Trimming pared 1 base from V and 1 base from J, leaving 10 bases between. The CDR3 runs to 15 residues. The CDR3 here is CASSLGGQWNTEAFF. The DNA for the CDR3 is TGTGCCAGCAGCTTAGGGGGACAATGGAACACTGAAGCTTTCTTT.

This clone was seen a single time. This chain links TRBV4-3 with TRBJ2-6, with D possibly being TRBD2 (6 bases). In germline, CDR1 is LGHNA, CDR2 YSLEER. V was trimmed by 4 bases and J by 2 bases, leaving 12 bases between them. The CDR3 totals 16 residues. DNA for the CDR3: TGCGCCAGCAGCCCCGGTTGGGAGGCTGGGGCCAACGTCCTGACTTTC. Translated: CASSPGWEAGANVLTF.

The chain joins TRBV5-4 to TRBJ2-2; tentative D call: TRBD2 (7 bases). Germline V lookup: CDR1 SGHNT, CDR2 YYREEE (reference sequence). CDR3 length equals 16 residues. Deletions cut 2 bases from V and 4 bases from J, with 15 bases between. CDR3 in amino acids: CASSFGGGSSTGELFF. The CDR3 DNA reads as TGTGCCAGCAGCTTCGGGGGCGGGAGTAGCACCGGGGAGCTGTTTTTT.

DNA of the CDR3: TGCAGCGTGGGGGACAGGGGTAACTATGGCTACACCTTC. Translating gives CSVGDRGNYGYTF. The chain combines TRBV29-1 with TRBJ1-2; 10 bases agree with TRBD1. CDR3 size: 13 residues. Germline trimming cut 6 bases from V and 1 base from J; bases unmatched to any gene: 2. Germline V gene lookup returns CDR1 SQVTM and CDR2 ANQGSEA.

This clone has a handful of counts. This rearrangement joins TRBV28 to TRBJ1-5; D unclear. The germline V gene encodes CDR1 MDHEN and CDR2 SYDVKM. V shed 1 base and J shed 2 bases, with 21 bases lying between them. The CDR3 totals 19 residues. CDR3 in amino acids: CASSLFGRERRYGNQPQHF. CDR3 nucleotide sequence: TGTGCCAGCAGTTTATTTGGGCGCGAGCGGAGGTATGGCAATCAGCCCCAGCATTTT.

The CDR3 is CASSGGGANTGELFF. CDR3 DNA sequence: TGTGCCAGCAGTGGGGGAGGGGCGAACACCGGGGAGCTGTTTTTT. The chain links TRBV2 to TRBJ2-2; 7 bases match TRBD2. With 4 bases clipped from V and 0 bases from J, the junction kept 2 bases outside the gene matches. The CDR3 spans 15 residues. Germline loops: CDR1 SNHLY, CDR2 FYNNEI.

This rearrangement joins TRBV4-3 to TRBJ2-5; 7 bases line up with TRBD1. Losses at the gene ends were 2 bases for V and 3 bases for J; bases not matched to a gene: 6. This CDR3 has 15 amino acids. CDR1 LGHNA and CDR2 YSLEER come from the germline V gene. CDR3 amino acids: CASSQFRGLEETQYF. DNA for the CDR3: TGCGCCAGCAGCCAATTTAGGGGGCTGGAAGAGACCCAGTACTTC.

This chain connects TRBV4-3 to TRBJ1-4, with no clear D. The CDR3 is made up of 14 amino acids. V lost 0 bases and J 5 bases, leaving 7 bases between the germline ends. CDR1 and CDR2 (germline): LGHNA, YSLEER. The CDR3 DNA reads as TGCGCCAGCAGCCAAGATTCCCGGAATGAAAAACTGTTTTTT. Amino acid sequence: CASSQDSRNEKLFF.

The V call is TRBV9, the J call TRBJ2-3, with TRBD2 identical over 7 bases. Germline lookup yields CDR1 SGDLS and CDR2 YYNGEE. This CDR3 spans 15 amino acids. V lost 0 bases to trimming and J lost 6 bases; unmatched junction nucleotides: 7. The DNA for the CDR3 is TGTGCCAGCAGCGTAGTGGGGAGGGCCTTGGATACGCAGTATTTT. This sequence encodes CASSVVGRALDTQYF.

CDR3 residues: CAISEPRGRTSGNNEQFF. The CDR3 DNA is TGTGCCATCAGTGAGCCCCGAGGTCGGACTAGCGGGAACAATGAGCAGTTCTTC. This sequence joins TRBV10-3 and TRBJ2-1; 12 bases match TRBD2. J lost 5 bases, V lost 2 bases, and 10 bases had no gene match. Looked up from germline, CDR1 is ENHRY and CDR2 is SYGVKD. The CDR3 consists of 18 residues.

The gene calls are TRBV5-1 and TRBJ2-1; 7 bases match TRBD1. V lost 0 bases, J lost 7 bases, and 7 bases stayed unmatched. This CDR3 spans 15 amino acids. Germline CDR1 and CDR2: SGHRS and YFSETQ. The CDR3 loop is CASSLEDRSGNEQFF. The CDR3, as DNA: TGCGCCAGCAGCTTGGAGGACAGGTCGGGAAATGAGCAGTTCTTC. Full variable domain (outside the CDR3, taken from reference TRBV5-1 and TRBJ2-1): KAGVTQTPRYLIKTRGQQVTLSCSPISGHRSVSWYQQTPGQGLQFLFEYFSETQRNKGNFPGRFSGRQFSNSRSEMNVSTLELGDSALYLCASSLEDRSGNEQFFGPGTRLTVL.

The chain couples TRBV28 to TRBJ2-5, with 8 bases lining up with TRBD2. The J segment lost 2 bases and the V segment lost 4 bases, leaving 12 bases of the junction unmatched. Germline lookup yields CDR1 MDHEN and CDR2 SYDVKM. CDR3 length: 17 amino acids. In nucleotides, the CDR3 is TGTGCCAGCAGTTGGGTGTGGATAGCGGGAATACAAGAGACCCAGTACTTC. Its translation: CASSWVWIAGIQETQYF. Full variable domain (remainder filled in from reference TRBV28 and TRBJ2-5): DVKVTQSSRYLVKRTGEKVFLECVQDMDHENMFWYRQDPGLGLRLIYFSYDVKMKEKGDIPEGYSVSREKKERFSLILESASTNQTSMYLCASSWVWIAGIQETQYFGPGTRLLVL.

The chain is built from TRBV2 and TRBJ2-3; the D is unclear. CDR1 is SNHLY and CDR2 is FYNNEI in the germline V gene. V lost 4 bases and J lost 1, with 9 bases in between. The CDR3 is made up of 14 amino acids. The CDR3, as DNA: TGTGCCAGCAGTGTCGGGTGGGGCACAGATACGCAGTATTTT. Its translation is CASSVGWGTDTQYF.

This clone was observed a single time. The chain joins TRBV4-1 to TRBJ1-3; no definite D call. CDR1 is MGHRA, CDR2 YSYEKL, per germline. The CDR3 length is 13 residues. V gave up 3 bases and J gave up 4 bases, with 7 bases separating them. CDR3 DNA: TGCGCCAGCAGCCAGGCCCGAGGAAACACCATATATTTT. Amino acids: CASSQARGNTIYF.

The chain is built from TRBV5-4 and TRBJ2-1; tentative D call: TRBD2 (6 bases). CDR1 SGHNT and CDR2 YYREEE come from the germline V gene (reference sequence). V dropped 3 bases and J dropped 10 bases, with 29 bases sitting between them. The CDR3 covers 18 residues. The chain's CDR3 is CASSSGSPGGPGGLEQFF. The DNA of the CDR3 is TGTGCCAGCAGCTCCGGATCCCCTGGAGGGCCCGGGGGTTTGGAGCAGTTCTTC.

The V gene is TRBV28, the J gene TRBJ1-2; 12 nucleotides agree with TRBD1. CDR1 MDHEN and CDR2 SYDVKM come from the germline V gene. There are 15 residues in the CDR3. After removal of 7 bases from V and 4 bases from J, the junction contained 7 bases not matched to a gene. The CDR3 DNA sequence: TGTGCCAGCACCTTGAGGGGACAGGGGGCCTATGGCTACACCTTC. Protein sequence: CASTLRGQGAYGYTF.

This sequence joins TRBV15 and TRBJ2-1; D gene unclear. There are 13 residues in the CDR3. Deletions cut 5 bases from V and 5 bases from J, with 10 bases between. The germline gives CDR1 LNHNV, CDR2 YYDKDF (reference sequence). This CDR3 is CATSLSSHNEQFF. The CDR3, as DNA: TGTGCCACCAGCCTTAGCTCTCACAATGAGCAGTTCTTC.

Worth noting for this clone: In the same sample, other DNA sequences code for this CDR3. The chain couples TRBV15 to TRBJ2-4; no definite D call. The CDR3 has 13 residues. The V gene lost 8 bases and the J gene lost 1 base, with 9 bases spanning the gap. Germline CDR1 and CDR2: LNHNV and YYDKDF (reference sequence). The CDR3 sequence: CATQNAAKNIQYF. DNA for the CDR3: TGTGCCACCCAAAACGCGGCCAAAAACATTCAGTACTTC.

The CDR3 protein is CASSIDLADTSEQYF. The CDR3 DNA is TGTGCCAGTAGTATAGATTTAGCGGACACCTCCGAGCAGTACTTC. V gene TRBV19 combines with J gene TRBJ2-7; weak D call: TRBD2 (6 bases). CDR3 length equals 15 residues. Trimming cost V 0 bases and J 6 bases, with 15 bases left between them. CDR1 is LNHDA and CDR2 is SQIVND in the germline V gene (reference sequence).

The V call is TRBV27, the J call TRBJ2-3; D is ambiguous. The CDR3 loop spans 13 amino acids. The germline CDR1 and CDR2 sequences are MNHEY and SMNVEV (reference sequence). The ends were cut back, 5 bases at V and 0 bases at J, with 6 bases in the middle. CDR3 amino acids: CASSPTSTDTQYF. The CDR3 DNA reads TGTGCCAGCAGTCCCACTAGCACAGATACGCAGTATTTT.

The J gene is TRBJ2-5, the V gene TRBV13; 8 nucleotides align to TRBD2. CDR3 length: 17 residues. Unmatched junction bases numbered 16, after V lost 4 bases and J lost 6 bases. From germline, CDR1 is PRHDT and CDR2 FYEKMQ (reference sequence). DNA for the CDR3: TGTGCCAGCAGCTCCCAAGGACCGGGACTAGGTGTACAGACCCAGTACTTC. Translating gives CASSSQGPGLGVQTQYF.

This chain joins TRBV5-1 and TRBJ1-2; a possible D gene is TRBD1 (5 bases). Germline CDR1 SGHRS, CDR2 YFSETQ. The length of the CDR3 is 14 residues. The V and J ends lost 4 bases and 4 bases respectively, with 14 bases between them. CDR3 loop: CASSPEGDPYGYTF. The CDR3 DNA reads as TGCGCCAGCAGCCCGGAAGGGGATCCCTATGGCTACACCTTC.

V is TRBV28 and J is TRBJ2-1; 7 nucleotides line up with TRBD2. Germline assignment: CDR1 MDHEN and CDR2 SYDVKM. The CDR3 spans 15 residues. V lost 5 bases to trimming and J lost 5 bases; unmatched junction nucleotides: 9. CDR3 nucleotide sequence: TGTGCCAGCAGTCTTTGGTGGGGGGGGGACAATGAGCAGTTCTTC. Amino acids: CASSLWWGGDNEQFF.

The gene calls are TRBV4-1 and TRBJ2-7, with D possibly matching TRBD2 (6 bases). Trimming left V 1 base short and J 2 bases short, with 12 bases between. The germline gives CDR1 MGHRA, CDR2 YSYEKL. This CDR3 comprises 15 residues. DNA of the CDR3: TGCGCCAGCAGCCAAGCAGCGGGTACGACCTACGAGCAGTACTTC. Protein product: CASSQAAGTTYEQYF.